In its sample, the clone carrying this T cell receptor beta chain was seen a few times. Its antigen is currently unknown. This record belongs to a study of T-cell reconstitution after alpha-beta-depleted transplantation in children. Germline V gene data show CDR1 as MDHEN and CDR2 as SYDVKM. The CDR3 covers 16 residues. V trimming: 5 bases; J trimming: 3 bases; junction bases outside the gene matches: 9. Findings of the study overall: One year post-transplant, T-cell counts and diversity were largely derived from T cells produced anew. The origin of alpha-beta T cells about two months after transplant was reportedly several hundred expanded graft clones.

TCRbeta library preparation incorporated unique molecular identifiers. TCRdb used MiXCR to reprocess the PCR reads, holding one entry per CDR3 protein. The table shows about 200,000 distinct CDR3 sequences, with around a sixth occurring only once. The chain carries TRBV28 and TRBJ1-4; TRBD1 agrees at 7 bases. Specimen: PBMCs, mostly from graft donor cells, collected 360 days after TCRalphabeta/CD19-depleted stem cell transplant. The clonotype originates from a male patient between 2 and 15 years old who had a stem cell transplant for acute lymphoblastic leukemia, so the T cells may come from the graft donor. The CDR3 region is CASSHHTGVSNEKLFF. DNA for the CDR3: TGTGCCAGCAGTCACCACACAGGGGTCTCTAATGAAAAACTGTTTTTT.